These 31 T cell receptor beta chains share one sample of origin, sequenced in a study of CD8 T cells in ankylosing spondylitis. A single record per CDR3 protein comes from TCRdb applying MiXCR to the 5' RACE reads. The table records 200,000 or so distinct CDR3 sequences, 10% to 15% of them present only once. The material sequenced was blood, either unsorted or a sorted T cell fraction (not recorded which). These receptors came from a female donor with ankylosing spondylitis or in good health (not recorded which).

This clonotype appeared many times. The J gene is TRBJ1-1, the V gene TRBV20-1; D not resolved. Germline CDR1 is DFQATT and CDR2 is SNEGSKA (reference sequence). Trimming stripped 1 base from V and 0 bases from J, with 12 bases between. CDR3 size: 15 residues. The CDR3 reads CSARGRGAMNTEAFF. The CDR3, as DNA: TGCAGTGCTAGAGGTAGAGGAGCTATGAACACTGAAGCTTTCTTT.

The sample holds many counts of this clonotype. This chain uses TRBV20-1 with TRBJ2-7; D is possibly TRBD2 (5 bases). The germline CDR1 and CDR2 sequences are DFQATT and SNEGSKA (reference sequence). The CDR3 totals 14 residues. V was trimmed by 3 bases and J by 0 bases, leaving 12 bases between them. CDR3 protein: CSASRTLSSYEQYF. CDR3 sequence (DNA): TGCAGTGCTAGTCGGACTCTAAGCTCCTACGAGCAGTACTTC.

This clonotype was seen repeatedly, ten times or more. The chain carries TRBV12-3 or TRBV12-4 and TRBJ1-2; D is possibly TRBD1 (5 bases). The CDR3 contains 13 residues. The germline V and J ends were trimmed by 3 bases and 9 bases, with 14 bases remaining between them. This chain's CDR3 is CASSFATVRSYTF. In DNA, the CDR3 is TGTGCCAGCAGTTTCGCGACAGTCCGGAGCTACACCTTC.

There are many counts of this clonotype. This chain connects TRBV6-2 or TRBV6-3 to TRBJ1-5; D unclear. Germline CDR1 reads MNHEY; CDR2 reads SVGEGT. CDR3 length: 13 amino acids. The V gene lost 5 bases and the J gene lost 8 bases, with 13 bases spanning the gap. The CDR3 protein is CASSPDAKEPQHF. The DNA of the CDR3 is TGTGCCAGCAGTCCGGATGCCAAAGAGCCCCAGCATTTT.

A few counts support this clonotype. This may stem from a read error, because a much larger clone lies one nucleotide away. This chain links TRBV10-3 with TRBJ1-1; D call uncertain. Trimming pared 11 bases from V and 1 base from J, leaving 11 bases between. Germline CDR1 ENHRY, CDR2 SYGVKD. There are 12 residues in the CDR3. The CDR3 is CAALSGNTEAFF. In DNA form, the CDR3 reads TGTGCCGCCCTTTCAGGGAACACTGAAGCTTTCTTT.

This clonotype has at least ten counts. This sequence joins TRBV28 and TRBJ1-2; possibly TRBD1 for D (6 bases). CDR1 is MDHEN, CDR2 SYDVKM, per germline. The CDR3 sequence is 15 residues long. Trimming left V 6 bases short and J 0 bases short, with 14 bases between. The CDR3 coding sequence is TGTGCCAGCAGCGCCCCGAGGGGGGCTAACTATGGCTACACCTTC. Its protein product is CASSAPRGANYGYTF.

This clonotype has at least ten counts. This sequence joins TRBV29-1 and TRBJ2-7; possible D gene TRBD2, 5 bases. Germline values: CDR1 SQVTM, CDR2 ANQGSEA. The CDR3 totals 11 residues. Trimming removed 4 bases from V and 5 bases from J, with 9 bases in between. Here the CDR3 DNA reads TGCAGCGTTGGGACTGTTCACGAGCAGTACTTC. Its translation is CSVGTVHEQYF.

This clonotype was detected ten times or more. The DNA for the CDR3 is TGTGCCACCAGCAGAGAACAAACGAGGGTAAATCAAGAGACCCAGTACTTC. Translation: CATSREQTRVNQETQYF. This rearrangement joins TRBV15 to TRBJ2-5, with a possible D match to TRBD2 (5 bases). The V gene lost 0 bases and the J gene lost 2 bases, with 16 bases spanning the gap. There are 17 residues in the CDR3. Germline V gives CDR1 LNHNV, CDR2 YYDKDF (reference sequence).

A remark on this clonotype: Possible read error: a much larger clone is one base away. This sequence joins TRBV7-2 and TRBJ1-5; D not certain. The CDR3 runs to 13 residues. The germline V gene has CDR1 SGHTA and CDR2 FQGNSA. The CDR3 loop is CASSQMGSQPQRF. The CDR3 nucleotides read TGTGCCAGCAGCCAGATGGGGAGTCAGCCCCAGCGTTTT.

The table lists this clonotype with a few counts. The V and J genes are TRBV20-1 and TRBJ2-5, with D perhaps matching TRBD1 or TRBD2 (5 bases each). This CDR3 is built from 16 residues. CDR1 and CDR2 from the germline V gene are DFQATT and SNEGSKA (reference sequence). Trimming left V 0 bases short and J 2 bases short, with 16 bases between. CDR3 nucleotides: TGCAGTGCTAGAGATTACGGGACGGGAATGCAAGAGACCCAGTACTTC. This codes for CSARDYGTGMQETQYF.

At least ten counts were recorded for this clonotype. The chain combines TRBV12-3 or TRBV12-4 with TRBJ2-1; no definite D call. V was clipped by 4 bases and J by 6 bases, with 13 bases between them. The CDR3 sequence is 14 residues long. The CDR3 DNA reads as TGTGCCAGCAGTTCCCGAAGACTTGCCAATGAGCAGTTCTTC. Residues: CASSSRRLANEQFF.

Of note for this clonotype: This may arise from a read error, as a much more abundant clone is one base away. The rearrangement links TRBV10-3 to TRBJ2-2, with D perhaps being TRBD1 or TRBD2 (5 bases each). From germline, CDR1 is ENHRY and CDR2 SYGVKD. The CDR3 covers 12 residues. The CDR3 coding sequence is TGTGCCATCAGTGGTGGGGCCGGGGAGCCGTTTTTT. This encodes CAISGGAGEPFF.

This clonotype was seen at least ten times. V and J are TRBV10-3 and TRBJ2-4; maybe TRBD2 (5 bases). V was clipped by 8 bases and J by 5 bases, with 13 bases between them. Germline assignment: CDR1 ENHRY and CDR2 SYGVKD. CDR3 length: 13 residues. The CDR3 sequence is CAILKDSENIQYF. The CDR3 DNA reads TGTGCCATCCTGAAGGACTCCGAAAACATTCAGTACTTC.

There are a few counts of this clonotype. A junction boundary mismatches the germline segment, possibly from a read error. V gene TRBV7-8 combines with J gene TRBJ2-2, with D tentatively TRBD2 (5 bases). The length of the CDR3 is 16 residues. Germline V gene sequence: CDR1 SGHVS, CDR2 FQNEAQ. CDR3 region: CASSLVGAAVPGELFF. For the CDR3, the DNA is TGTGCCAGCAGTTTAGTGGGAGCTGCTGTACCCGGGGAGCTGTTTTTT.

This clonotype has ten or more counts. V and J are TRBV11-2 and TRBJ2-1, with TRBD2 matching over 13 bases. With V trimmed by 5 bases and J by 8 bases, 3 bases remained unmatched. Germline loops: CDR1 SGHAT, CDR2 FQNNGV. The CDR3 totals 14 residues. The CDR3 reads CASSGTSGTYEQFF. In nucleotides, the CDR3 is TGTGCCAGCAGCGGGACTAGCGGGACCTATGAGCAGTTCTTC.

This chain links TRBV6-1 with TRBJ2-7, with D perhaps matching TRBD2 (6 bases). The germline V gene encodes CDR1 MNHNS and CDR2 SASEGT. This CDR3 is built from 16 residues. V lost 7 bases and J lost 5, with 24 bases in between. CDR3 sequence reads: CASIPGPGTFWDEQYF. The CDR3 DNA follows: TGTGCCAGCATACCTGGCCCCGGGACTTTTTGGGACGAGCAGTACTTC.

This chain links TRBV20-1 with TRBJ2-2, with D uncertain. CDR3 length equals 13 residues. Germline lookup yields CDR1 DFQATT and CDR2 SNEGSKA (reference sequence). The V and J ends lost 5 bases and 0 bases respectively, with 7 bases between them. CDR3 region: CSAHPPNTGELFF. Here the CDR3 DNA reads TGCAGTGCTCACCCCCCGAACACCGGGGAGCTGTTTTTT.

This clonotype was seen repeatedly, ten times or more. V gene TRBV28 combines with J gene TRBJ1-2; 7 positions match TRBD1. With V trimmed by 2 bases and J by 2 bases, 5 bases remained unmatched. The CDR3 sequence is 15 residues long. The V gene's germline CDR1 is MDHEN and CDR2 SYDVKM. CDR3 protein: CASSLRAGGNYGYTF. DNA of the CDR3: TGTGCCAGCAGTTTAAGGGCAGGGGGAAACTATGGCTACACCTTC.

In its sample, this clonotype was seen many times. The rearrangement joins TRBV6-5 to TRBJ2-7; 15 bases agree with TRBD2. Looked up from germline, CDR1 is MNHEY and CDR2 is SVGAGI. This CDR3 region has 17 residues. The trim removed 2 bases at V and 4 bases at J, leaving 6 bases unmatched. The CDR3 here is CASSYRTSGRALYEQYF. The CDR3 DNA follows: TGTGCCAGCAGTTACAGGACTAGCGGGAGGGCCTTGTACGAGCAGTACTTC.

This clonotype was detected ten times or more. The rearrangement links TRBV5-1 to TRBJ1-5, with 7 nucleotides matching TRBD1. J lost 11 bases, V lost 3 bases, and 14 bases had no gene match. The CDR3 is 15 amino acids. Germline V gene lookup returns CDR1 SGHRS and CDR2 YFSETQ. CDR3 residues: CASSSTGAQREAQHF. The CDR3 DNA reads TGCGCCAGCAGCTCTACAGGGGCCCAAAGAGAAGCCCAGCATTTT.

The table lists this clonotype with a few counts. The chain couples TRBV12-3 or TRBV12-4 to TRBJ2-3; the D gene is possibly TRBD2 (5 bases). There are 15 residues in the CDR3. V lost 10 bases and J 1 base, leaving 18 bases between the germline ends. DNA of the CDR3: TGTGCCACATCCCTCGGCCCACTAGGCACAGATACGCAGTATTTT. Its protein is CATSLGPLGTDTQYF.

Ten or more counts support this clonotype. The chain recombines TRBV29-1 with TRBJ2-7, with 13 bases fitting TRBD2. The CDR3 covers 12 residues. V was pared by 6 bases and J by 4 bases, with 0 bases of the junction left unmatched. Per the germline V gene, CDR1 is SQVTM and CDR2 is ANQGSEA. The CDR3 nucleotides are TGCAGCGTGACTAGCGGGGGGTACGAGCAGTACTTC. It codes for CSVTSGGYEQYF.

Of note for this clonotype: Sequence at one end of the junction differs from germline and may be a read error. The chain links TRBV29-1 to TRBJ1-5; tentative D call: TRBD1 (6 bases). The CDR3 contains 14 residues. Germline CDR1 reads SQVTM; CDR2 reads ANQGSEA. DNA of the CDR3: TGCAGCGTCGCAGGGGATAGTCGCAATCAGCACCAGCATTTT. Amino acids: CSVAGDSRNQHQHF.

The gene calls are TRBV18 and TRBJ2-5; 7 nucleotides match TRBD1. V lost 10 bases, J lost 1 base, and 3 bases stayed unmatched. Germline loops: CDR1 KGHSH, CDR2 LQKENI. The CDR3 length is 12 residues. CDR3: CATGTVQETQYF. In DNA form, the CDR3 reads TGTGCCACAGGGACAGTCCAAGAGACCCAGTACTTC. The whole variable domain, remainder taken from reference TRBV18 and TRBJ2-5, is NAGVMQNPRHLVRRRGQEARLRCSPMKGHSHVYWYRQLPEEGLKFMVYLQKENIIDESGMPKERFSAEFPKEGPSILRIQQVVRGDSAAYFCATGTVQETQYFGPGTRLLVL.

There are many counts of this clonotype. The CDR3 DNA follows: TGTGCCAGCAGCTTAGTGGGGGGGAGTAACGACGAGCAGTACTTC. Translating it yields CASSLVGGSNDEQYF. This chain connects TRBV7-2 to TRBJ2-7; TRBD2 matches 7 bases. V lost 1 base, J lost 5 bases, and 8 bases stayed unmatched. The CDR3 spans 15 residues. In germline, CDR1 is SGHTA, CDR2 FQGNSA.

This clonotype was counted at least ten times. This sequence joins TRBV20-1 and TRBJ2-7, with 11 nucleotides matching TRBD2. The V gene end was trimmed by 6 bases and the J gene end by 4 bases; junction bases not matched to a gene: 11. This CDR3 contains 15 residues. CDR1 and CDR2 from the germline V gene are DFQATT and SNEGSKA (reference sequence). As DNA, the CDR3 is TGCAGTGCCCAAATTAGCGGGAGGGCCGATTACGAGCAGTACTTC. Its protein is CSAQISGRADYEQYF.

This clonotype showed up just a few times. This rearrangement joins TRBV10-3 to TRBJ1-1, with D maybe TRBD1 (6 bases). Per the germline V gene, CDR1 is ENHRY and CDR2 is SYGVKD. V dropped 7 bases and J dropped 4 bases, with 16 bases sitting between them. The CDR3 has 14 residues. As DNA, the CDR3 is TGTGCCATCAAATCCGACAGGTCTTCCACTGAAGCTTTCTTT. Translated, it gives CAIKSDRSSTEAFF.

Details on this clonotype: This clone may be a read error of a much larger clone one base away. The J gene is TRBJ1-5, the V gene TRBV12-3 or TRBV12-4; TRBD1 might be the D (5 bases). There are 14 residues in the CDR3. V dropped 7 bases and J dropped 2 bases, with 12 bases sitting between them. The CDR3 coding sequence is TGTGCCAGCAACCGGGGGTTGGGCAATCAGCCCCAGCATTTT. As protein: CASNRGLGNQPQHF.

This clonotype was detected only a few times. The chain employs TRBV20-1 and TRBJ2-3, with 10 bases identical to TRBD2. V was pared by 0 bases and J by 2 bases, with 11 bases of the junction left unmatched. The CDR3 extends over 18 amino acids. From germline, CDR1 is DFQATT and CDR2 SNEGSKA (reference sequence). The CDR3 is CSARDNWLAGDDTDTQYF. For the CDR3, the DNA is TGCAGTGCTAGAGATAATTGGCTAGCGGGAGATGACACAGATACGCAGTATTTT.

This clonotype was counted at least ten times. The chain combines TRBV27 with TRBJ1-2; TRBD1 aligns across 9 bases. V dropped 6 bases and J dropped 8; count of bases not matched to a gene: 10. The CDR3 length is 14 residues. Germline CDR1 MNHEY, CDR2 SMNVEV (reference sequence). CDR3 nucleotides: TGTGCCAGCAGCGCAACAGGGGGCTGGGGGGGCTACACCTTC. Protein sequence: CASSATGGWGGYTF.

This clonotype was picked up many times. The V gene is TRBV12-3 or TRBV12-4, the J gene TRBJ2-7; the D gene is possibly TRBD1 (5 bases). V was cut by 5 bases and J by 3 bases, with 14 bases left in between. This CDR3 spans 14 amino acids. CDR3 coding DNA: TGTGCCAGCAGTAGGTGGCAGGGCTTCTACGAGCAGTACTTC. It is translated as CASSRWQGFYEQYF.